This T cell receptor delta chain appears in the sequencing data of a study of in vitro expanded adult blood gammadelta T cells (TCRdb year 2020). Broadly, across the study: Sort purities ranging from around 93% to 100% Vgamma9Vdelta2 cells among T cells were obtained. The study compared the TCR repertoire of Vgamma9Vdelta2 T cells expanded in vitro with a mistletoe-extract drug against those expanded with HMBPP or zoledronate. Cells from each donor were stimulated separately with HMBPP, zoledronate or AbnobaViscum P, and TRG and TRD CDR3 repertoires were sequenced for every condition. A few subjects were included in the TCR repertoire analysis. Overall study results and their limits: Each donor had a private TRDV2 repertoire shared between treatments, and in multidimensional scaling the TRD repertoires clustered by subject rather than by stimulant. All repertoires derived from in vitro expanded cultures of healthy donor cells, not from mistletoe-treated patients. Top TRGV9 CDR3 clonotypes were largely public, being shared across donors and across all three stimulation conditions. AbnobaViscum P-expanded Vgamma9Vdelta2 repertoires showed CDR3 length, diversity and J usage similar to HMBPP- and zoledronate-expanded repertoires, suggesting a polyclonal response.

Receptors were amplified or captured by 5' RACE. For each sample, RNA was extracted from roughly 10,000 sorted cells with the RNeasy Micro Kit. Libraries were generated by template-switch reverse transcription, after which the CDR3gamma and CDR3delta regions were amplified by PCR. The amplicons were sequenced on an Illumina MiSeq with the V2 300 kit, which gave 150 bp paired-end reads. Regarding the original processing steps: FastQC version 0.11.8 was used to assess read quality. Using MiXCR version 3.0.3, reads were aligned to GenBank TRG or TRD reference genes to build the CDR3 sequences. Apart from TRDD assembly using 3 rather than 5 consecutive nucleotides, MiXCR was run with default parameters. Repertoire analyses, including normalized Shannon-Wiener diversity, clonotype tracking and multidimensional scaling, were performed with VDJtools version 1.2.1 under default settings. Out-of-frame CDR3 sequences and those containing stop codons were excluded from analysis. TCRdb recomputed clones from the public reads with CATT; identical DNA rows were then combined. TCRdb's processing, not the study's, gives the V and J calls here. In all, the sample holds 500 to 700 delta-chain clones, and approximately 35% of those were seen once. The ten largest clones capture roughly 30% of the sample.

The CDR3 spans 18 residues, from the cysteine through the phenylalanine. The CDR3 DNA has 54 bases and is translated from base 1. The germline V gene supplies CDR1 GEAIGNYY and CDR2 EKD. The treatment or condition label for this specimen denotes: AbnobaViscum Pini, a non-fermented European mistletoe (Viscum album, pine host) extract drug, around 1,100 ug/mL. Following expansion, live CD3+ TCRgammadelta+ Vgamma9+ Vdelta2+ T cells were FACS-sorted using a FACS Aria III. PBMC were pulsed for one day with roughly 1,000 ug/mL AbnobaViscum P, then washed three times before expansion. Cultures were expanded over approximately 14 days, and IL-2 was replenished every 3 to 4 days. Once the one-day stimulant pulse was over, the cells were washed three times and then cultured in medium that contained 100 U/mL IL-2. Peripheral blood mononuclear cells were isolated by Lymphoprep gradient centrifugation and cryopreserved in liquid nitrogen before culture.

This clone has only one observation. Its recognized antigen is unknown. At one of its ends the junction is not consistent with the germline gene, which may arise from a read error. This sequence was found in an adult in good health. The source material was gamma-delta T cells from peripheral blood expanded in culture, sampled from an in vitro culture stimulated with Abnoba P. The chain uses TRDV2 and TRDJ1; 9 bases in the middle match TRDD3. Read as DNA, the sequence is TGTGCCTGTGACAAGATTCCAGTACTGGGGGAGTACACAGATAAACTCATCTTT. It encodes CACDKIPVLGEYTDKLIF.